The source of this T cell receptor (beta chain) is a study of technical replicates of blood from a few donors. TCRdb's table, derived via immunoSEQ multiplex PCR, lists solely in-frame clones and lacks some. Of some 62,000 clones listed, 80% to 90% were seen once; the top ten hold 5.2%. Trimming took 4 bases from V and 3 from J, leaving 16 bases between them. This CDR3 has 15 residues. Germline loops: CDR1 SGHRS, CDR2 YFSETQ. The TCR sequence derives from a human donor in good health. Some clones in this sample may be carry-over from other donors' samples. Sequenced sample: PBMCs. The chain has TRBV5-1 and TRBJ2-5; D might be TRBD2 (6 bases). The CDR3 DNA follows: TGCGCCAGCAGCCCTCCTGGTGGAGGGAAAGAGACCCAGTACTTC. It translates to CASSPPGGGKETQYF.